The clone carrying this T cell receptor beta chain has only a few counts. As yet, its antigen is unknown. The data are from a study of identical twins. This CDR3 has 18 amino acids. Germline assignment: CDR1 DFQATT and CDR2 SNEGSKA (reference sequence). The ends were cut back, 0 bases at V and 6 bases at J, with 24 bases in the middle. Each donor (without exception) was a healthy Caucasian. Unique molecular identifiers were in the cDNA, with template-switch universal primer binding. TCRdb reprocessed the 5' RACE reads via MiXCR and lists one record per CDR3 protein. The table has 310,000 or so distinct CDR3 sequences, 9.5% seen once; the top ten hold 6% to 8.5%. Findings of the study overall: Alpha sequences out of frame and shared by twins had excess low generation probability. One should note that invariant MAIT and iNKT cells could partly confound zero-insertion analyses.

Separately, the same data were catalogued under a study of yellow fever vaccine responses in identical twins.

This clonotype was obtained from a woman aged 18 to 35 in good health. The chain uses TRBV20-1 and TRBJ2-1, with D possibly being TRBD1 or TRBD2 (6 bases each). The sample comprised CD8+ T cells sorted from blood. CDR3 protein: CSARDLFGGGRGGNEQFF. In nucleotides, the CDR3 is TGCAGTGCTAGAGATCTCTTTGGAGGGGGGCGTGGTGGCAATGAGCAGTTCTTC.